This TCR beta chain was obtained from a study of T-cell reconstitution after alpha-beta-depleted transplantation in children. Trimming left V 10 bases short and J 4 bases short, with 13 bases between. Germline V gives CDR1 ENHRY, CDR2 SYGVKD. The CDR3 is 12 amino acids. This clonotype was counted only a few times. TCRbeta library preparation incorporated unique molecular identifiers. Via MiXCR, TCRdb re-called the PCR reads, giving one row per CDR3 protein. The table records approximately 400,000 distinct CDR3 sequences, around 9.9% of them present only once. The V call is TRBV10-3, the J call TRBJ1-2, with a tentative D call TRBD1 (5 bases). This sequence originates from a human donor who donated a stem cell graft to a child with acute myeloid leukemia. This specimen consisted of PBMCs from the stem cell graft donor, obtained from the stem cell graft. In nucleotides, the CDR3 is TGTGCCACCACGGACGGGGGCTATGGCTACACCTTC. Translated: CATTDGGYGYTF.